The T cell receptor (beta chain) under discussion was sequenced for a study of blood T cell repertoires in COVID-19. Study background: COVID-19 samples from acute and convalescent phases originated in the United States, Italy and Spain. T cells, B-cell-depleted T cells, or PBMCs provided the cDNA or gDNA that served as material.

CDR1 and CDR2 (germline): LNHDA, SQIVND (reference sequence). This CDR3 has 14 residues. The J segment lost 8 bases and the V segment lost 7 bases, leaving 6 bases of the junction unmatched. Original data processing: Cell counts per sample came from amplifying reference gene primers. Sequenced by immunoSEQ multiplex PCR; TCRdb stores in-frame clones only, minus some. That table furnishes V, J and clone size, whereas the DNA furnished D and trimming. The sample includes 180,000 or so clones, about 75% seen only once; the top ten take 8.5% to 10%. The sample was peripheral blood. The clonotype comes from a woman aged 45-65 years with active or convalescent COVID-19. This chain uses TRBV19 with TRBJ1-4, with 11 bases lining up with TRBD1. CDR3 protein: CASTGQGAREKLFF. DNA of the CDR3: TGTGCCAGTACCGGACAGGGGGCAAGGGAAAAACTGTTTTTT. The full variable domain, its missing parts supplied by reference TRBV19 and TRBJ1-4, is DGGITQSPKYLFRKEGQNVTLSCEQNLNHDAMYWYRQDPGQGLRLIYYSQIVNDFQKGDIAEGYSVSREKKESFPLTVTSAQKNPTAFYLCASTGQGAREKLFFGSGTQLSVL.